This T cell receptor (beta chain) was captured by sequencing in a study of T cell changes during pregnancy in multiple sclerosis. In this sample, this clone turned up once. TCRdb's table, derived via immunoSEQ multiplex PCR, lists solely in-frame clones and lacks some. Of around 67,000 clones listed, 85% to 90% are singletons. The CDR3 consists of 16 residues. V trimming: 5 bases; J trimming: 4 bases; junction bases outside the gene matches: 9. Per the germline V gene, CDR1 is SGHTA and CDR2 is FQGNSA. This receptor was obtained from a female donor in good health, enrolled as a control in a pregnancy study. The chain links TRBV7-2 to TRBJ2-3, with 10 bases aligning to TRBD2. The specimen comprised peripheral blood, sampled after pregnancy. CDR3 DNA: TGTGCCAGCAGCGACCTAGCTAGCGGGAGACCAGATACGCAGTATTTT. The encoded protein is CASSDLASGRPDTQYF.